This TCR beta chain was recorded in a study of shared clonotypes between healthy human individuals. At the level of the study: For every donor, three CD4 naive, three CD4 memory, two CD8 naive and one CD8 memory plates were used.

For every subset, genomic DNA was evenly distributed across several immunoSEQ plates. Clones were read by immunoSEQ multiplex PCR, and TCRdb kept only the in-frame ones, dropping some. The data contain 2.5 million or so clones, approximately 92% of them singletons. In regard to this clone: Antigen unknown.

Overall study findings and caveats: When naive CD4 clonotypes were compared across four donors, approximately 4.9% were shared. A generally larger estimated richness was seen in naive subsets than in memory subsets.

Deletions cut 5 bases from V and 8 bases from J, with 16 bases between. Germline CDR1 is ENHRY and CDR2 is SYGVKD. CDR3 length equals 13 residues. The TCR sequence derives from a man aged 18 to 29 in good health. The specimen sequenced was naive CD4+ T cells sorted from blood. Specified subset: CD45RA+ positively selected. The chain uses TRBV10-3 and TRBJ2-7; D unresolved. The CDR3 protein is CAISIDATSQQYF. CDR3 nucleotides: TGTGCCATCAGTATCGACGCCACTTCGCAGCAGTACTTC.